This is a list of T cell receptor beta chains from one sample in a study of shared clonotypes between healthy human individuals. Sequencing used immunoSEQ multiplex PCR; TCRdb keeps in-frame clones, though not all of them. Counted here are 1.5 million to 1.9 million clones, around 98% occurring once; the ten biggest clones make up approximately 0.44%. The sequencing input was naive CD4+ T cells sorted from blood. All receptors derive from a man aged 25-40 years in good health. CDR3s include the opening cysteine and the closing phenylalanine or tryptophan. A D gene is named only where the DNA matches it firmly. Some rows have no size entry. The others give once, few or many, or a class for an expanded clone.

TRBV6-5	TRBD2	-	TRBJ2-3	TGTGCCAGCAGGGGACTAGCGGGAGAGGGGGATACGCAGTATTTT	CASRGLAGEGDTQYF
TRBV4-3	-	-	TRBJ2-7	TGCGCCAGCAGCCAACGGTCGGGGTCCTACGAGCAGTACTTC	CASSQRSGSYEQYF
TRBV18	-	-	TRBJ1-4	TGTGCCAGCTCACCACTAACTAATGAAAAACTGTTTTTT	CASSPLTNEKLFF
TRBV5-1	-	-	TRBJ2-2	TGCGCCAGCAGCTTGGGGGGTCCGGGGACCGGGGAGCTGTTTTTT	CASSLGGPGTGELFF
TRBV11-2	-	-	TRBJ2-7	TGTGCCAGCAGCTTAGGCCCCTCGGGGTACGAGCAGTACTTC	CASSLGPSGYEQYF
TRBV9	-	-	TRBJ2-3	TGTGCCAGCAGCGTAGATTTGGTGTCCACAGATACGCAGTATTTT	CASSVDLVSTDTQYF
TRBV6-5	TRBD1	-	TRBJ1-3	TGTGCCAGCAGCTCAACAGGGGGGTTAAACACCATATATTTT	CASSSTGGLNTIYF
TRBV10-2	-	-	TRBJ2-1	TGCGCCAGCAGTGTATCCAACGCGCTTGAGCAGTTCTTC	CASSVSNALEQFF
TRBV9	TRBD2	-	TRBJ2-5	TGTGCCAGCAGTGGAGCTAGCGGCCCTGGGACCCAGTACTTC	CASSGASGPGTQYF
TRBV18	-	-	TRBJ1-1	TGTGCCAGCTCTCAGGACGGGAACACTGAAGCTTTCTTT	CASSQDGNTEAFF
TRBV5-1	-	-	TRBJ2-3	TGCGCCAGCAGCCCCCCGGGCAGCACAGATACGCAGTATTTT	CASSPPGSTDTQYF
TRBV2	TRBD1	-	TRBJ2-3	TGTGCCAGCAGTCTCGGGACAGGTAGGCCAGATACGCAGTATTTT	CASSLGTGRPDTQYF
TRBV5-1	-	-	TRBJ2-7	TGCGCCAGCAGCTTTAGCGTCTCCTACGAGCAGTACTTC	CASSFSVSYEQYF
TRBV19	TRBD1	-	TRBJ2-1	TGTGCCAGTATTCCCCGGGACAGACCTTACAATGAGCAGTTCTTC	CASIPRDRPYNEQFF
TRBV27	-	-	TRBJ2-4	TGTGCCAGCAGTTTAGGGGTAGGGTTAGGGTTACAAAACATTCAGTACTTC	CASSLGVGLGLQNIQYF
TRBV18	-	-	TRBJ1-5	TGTGCCAGCTCACCAGGAGGGTATAGCAATCAGCCCCAGCATTTT	CASSPGGYSNQPQHF
TRBV6-5	-	-	TRBJ2-1	TGTGCCAGCAGTTTTCGACAGTTCAGCTCCTACAATGAGCAGTTCTTC	CASSFRQFSSYNEQFF
TRBV7-2	-	-	TRBJ1-5	TGTGCCAGCAGCTTAGAAGGGACCTTCAATCAGCCCCAGCATTTT	CASSLEGTFNQPQHF
TRBV11-2	TRBD2	-	TRBJ2-1	TGTGCCAGCAGCTTAGGGGGACTAGCGGGAGGTTTTTACAATGAGCAGTTCTTC	CASSLGGLAGGFYNEQFF
TRBV9	TRBD2	-	TRBJ2-3	TGTGCCAGCAGCGTAGGTAGCGGGAGACCAGATACGCAGTATTTT	CASSVGSGRPDTQYF
TRBV5-4	TRBD1	-	TRBJ2-3	TGTGCCAGCAGCCGAGAGACAGGGTCTACGCAGTATTTT	CASSRETGSTQYF
TRBV7-9	TRBD1	-	TRBJ2-6	TGTGCCAGCAGCCTGTGGACAGGGACCTCTGGGGCCAACGTCCTGACTTTC	CASSLWTGTSGANVLTF
TRBV11-2	-	-	TRBJ1-1	TGTGCCAGCAGCCCCCCCCCGGCGAACACTGAAGCTTTCTTT	CASSPPPANTEAFF
TRBV27	TRBD2	-	TRBJ2-7	TGTGCCAGCTCCGTGTTAGCGGGAAAACCGGCCTACGAGCAGTACTTC	CASSVLAGKPAYEQYF
TRBV7-2	TRBD2	-	TRBJ2-2	TGTGCCAGCAGGCCTAGCGGGAGCACCGGGGAGCTGTTTTTT	CASRPSGSTGELFF
TRBV4-1	-	-	TRBJ2-3	TGCGCCAGCAGCCAAAATCCTGGGGCGGATACGCAGTATTTT	CASSQNPGADTQYF
TRBV5-4	TRBD1	-	TRBJ2-4	TGTGCCAGCAGCTTGCAGGGGGCGAGGGGAAACATTCAGTACTTC	CASSLQGARGNIQYF
TRBV5-1	TRBD2	-	TRBJ2-7	TGCGCCAGCAGCCTAGCGGGAGGAACCTACGAGCAGTACTTC	CASSLAGGTYEQYF
TRBV15	-	-	TRBJ2-6	TGTGCCACCAGCAGAGATGTTGTAACAGGGATCACTGGGGCCAACGTCCTGACTTTC	CATSRDVVTGITGANVLTF
TRBV7-2	-	-	TRBJ2-5	TGTGCCAGCAGCTTCGACAGGATGGAGACCCAGTACTTC	CASSFDRMETQYF
TRBV7-2	TRBD2	-	TRBJ2-7	TGTGCCAGCAGCTTAGTGTCGGCGGGAGAGGAGGAGCAGTACTTC	CASSLVSAGEEEQYF
TRBV6-1	-	-	TRBJ2-7	TGTGCCAGCAGAGTCACCTACGAGCAGTACTTC	CASRVTYEQYF
TRBV7-2	TRBD1	-	TRBJ2-1	TGTGCCAGCAGCCCCGTGGGACAGGGTTACAATGAGCAGTTCTTC	CASSPVGQGYNEQFF
TRBV18	-	-	TRBJ2-2	TGTGCCAGCTCACCCGGAGGCAGGGGAAACACCGGGGAGCTGTTTTTT	CASSPGGRGNTGELFF
TRBV28	TRBD1	-	TRBJ1-5	TGTGCCATCCTAACCGGGACAGGGAATCAGCCCCAGCATTTT	CAILTGTGNQPQHF
TRBV7-8	TRBD2	-	TRBJ2-4	TGTGCCAGCAGCTTAGGGCTAGCGGGAGACCTAGCCAAAAACATTCAGTACTTC	CASSLGLAGDLAKNIQYF
TRBV6-1	-	once	TRBJ2-2	TGTGCCAGCAGTGAAGCGCAGGGGGGCATCGGGGAGCTGTTTTTT	CASSEAQGGIGELFF
TRBV5-1	TRBD2	-	TRBJ2-7	TGCGCCAGCAGCGTAGGACTAGCGGGTGCCTACGAGCAGTACTTC	CASSVGLAGAYEQYF
TRBV20-1	TRBD1	-	TRBJ1-5	TGCAGTGCCAGTCGGACAGGGCTGTGGCATTTT	CSASRTGLWHF
TRBV27	-	-	TRBJ2-7	TGTGCCAGCAGTTTTTTAGGGGGAGCCCTCTACGAGCAGTACTTC	CASSFLGGALYEQYF
TRBV11-2	TRBD2	-	TRBJ2-2	TGTGCCAGCAGCTTAGACGGGAGGGCATTTGGCGGGGAGCTGTTTTTT	CASSLDGRAFGGELFF
TRBV7-9	-	-	TRBJ1-1	TGTGCCAGCAGCCAGCCAGGAGAAGGGAACACTGAAGCTTTCTTT	CASSQPGEGNTEAFF
TRBV7-8	TRBD2	-	TRBJ2-1	TGTGCCAGCAGCTTAGGCGGGAGGGTAAATGAGCAGTTCTTC	CASSLGGRVNEQFF
TRBV10-1	-	-	TRBJ2-7	TGCGCCAGCAGTGGAGGCGGGAAATCCTACGAGCAGTACTTC	CASSGGGKSYEQYF
TRBV7-6	TRBD2	-	TRBJ2-1	TGTGCCAGCAGCTTAGCGACTAGCGGGAGCGGAGAGCAGTTCTTC	CASSLATSGSGEQFF
TRBV27	-	-	TRBJ2-7	TGTGCCAGCAGTTTATTAGGGCCTGGGGGCGAGCAGTACTTC	CASSLLGPGGEQYF
TRBV5-4	TRBD1	-	TRBJ1-2	TGTGCCAGCAGCTTGGGTCACGGGGGACAGGGAGGCTATGGCTACACCTTC	CASSLGHGGQGGYGYTF
TRBV9	-	-	TRBJ2-3	TGTGCCAGCAGCGTACGAGGAGATAGCACAGATACGCAGTATTTT	CASSVRGDSTDTQYF
TRBV28	-	-	TRBJ2-2	TGTGCCAGCAGGCCCCCGCAACTAGCAGTGGCCGGGGAGCTGTTTTTT	CASRPPQLAVAGELFF
TRBV7-9	-	-	TRBJ2-1	TGTGCCAGCAGCTTAAGGTCAGGGAGCAATGAGCAGTTCTTC	CASSLRSGSNEQFF
TRBV9	TRBD2	-	TRBJ2-1	TGTGCCAGCAGCGCGTTGATAGGTAGCGGGACCCCAGCAGGCGAGCAGTTCTTC	CASSALIGSGTPAGEQFF
TRBV12-5	-	-	TRBJ2-3	TGTGCTAGTGGTTTGGGGCTAGGGAGGCCAGATACGCAGTATTTT	CASGLGLGRPDTQYF
TRBV28	-	once	TRBJ2-4	TGTGCCAGCAGCCCCTCGTTTTGGGGCCTAGCCAAAAACATTCAGTACTTC	CASSPSFWGLAKNIQYF
TRBV19	-	-	TRBJ1-5	TGTGCCAGTTTAGGTACGGGGGCGCAGCCCCAGCATTTT	CASLGTGAQPQHF